A single sample is the source of the 28 T cell receptor beta chains below, sequenced in a study of cytomegalovirus exposure and HLA in healthy donors. The PCR contained 60 Vbeta and 13 Jbeta primers. Method: immunoSEQ multiplex PCR; TCRdb's copy keeps in-frame clones and lacks some. The sample shows roughly 170,000 clones, almost 85% of them seen only once. Sequenced input: PBMCs. The origin of the receptors is a girl under 18 in good health and CMV-seropositive.

The rearrangement joins TRBV18 to TRBJ2-5; D is uncertain. The germline V gene has CDR1 KGHSH and CDR2 LQKENI. CDR3 size: 12 residues. V gave up 3 bases and J gave up 3 bases, with 5 bases separating them. CDR3 loop: CASSPRKETQYF. The CDR3 DNA sequence: TGTGCCAGCTCACCGCGGAAAGAGACCCAGTACTTC.

This chain connects TRBV19 to TRBJ1-2; TRBD1 might be the D (6 bases). Germline CDR1 is LNHDA and CDR2 is SQIVND (reference sequence). There are 13 residues in the CDR3. Trimming removed 8 bases at V and 8 bases at J, with 18 bases between. CDR3 in DNA: TGTGCCAGTCAAGACAGGCAGCTCTCAGGCTACACCTTC. Amino acids: CASQDRQLSGYTF.

The J gene is TRBJ2-1, the V gene TRBV10-1; 9 positions agree with TRBD1. The CDR3 runs to 13 residues. Trimming at V came to 6 bases and at J to 8 bases, leaving 5 bases not matched to a gene. Germline V gene lookup returns CDR1 WNHNN and CDR2 SYGVQD (reference sequence). The CDR3 nucleotides are TGCGCCAGCAGCCCGGGACAGGGAGATGAGCAGTTCTTC. Translation: CASSPGQGDEQFF.

This chain joins TRBV27 and TRBJ1-5; 8 bases align to TRBD1. From germline, CDR1 is MNHEY and CDR2 SMNVEV (reference sequence). The CDR3 has 15 amino acids. The ends lost 2 bases at V and 4 bases at J; junction bases unmatched: 4. The DNA for the CDR3 is TGTGCCAGCAGTTTAAGCAGGGGGCCGAATCAGCCCCAGCATTTT. Amino acid sequence: CASSLSRGPNQPQHF.

This chain links TRBV19 with TRBJ2-5, with 8 nucleotides matching TRBD2. From germline, CDR1 is LNHDA and CDR2 SQIVND (reference sequence). J gave up 5 bases and V 7 bases, and 9 bases lay outside the gene matches. CDR3 length: 14 residues. The CDR3 coding sequence is TGTGCCAGTACCCTCGGGGGGGCCGTTGAGACCCAGTACTTC. This gives the protein CASTLGGAVETQYF.

This clone occurred once. This chain connects TRBV7-2 to TRBJ2-5; D unclear. This CDR3 is built from 13 residues. CDR1 SGHTA and CDR2 FQGNSA come from the germline V gene. V shed 7 bases and J shed 2 bases, with 11 bases lying between them. The CDR3 sequence: CASNAFGQETQYF. CDR3 DNA sequence: TGTGCCAGCAACGCGTTCGGGCAAGAGACCCAGTACTTC.

The chain has TRBV30 and TRBJ1-1; D possibly corresponds to TRBD1 (5 bases). V lost 0 bases to trimming and J lost 14 bases, with 19 bases between them. The CDR3 spans 13 residues. Germline V lookup: CDR1 GTSNPN, CDR2 SVGIG (reference sequence). The CDR3 reads CAWSVRGQSVEFF. In nucleotides, the CDR3 is TGTGCCTGGAGTGTAAGGGGCCAGTCCGTTGAGTTCTTT.

This clone was found a few times. The V gene is TRBV6-1, the J gene TRBJ1-2, with TRBD1 identical over 7 bases. The CDR3 sequence is 14 residues long. The ends lost 4 bases at V and 8 bases at J; junction bases unmatched: 10. From germline, CDR1 is MNHNS and CDR2 SASEGT. The CDR3: CASSGAGQGGGYTF. CDR3 coding DNA: TGTGCCAGCAGTGGGGCGGGGCAGGGGGGAGGCTACACCTTC.

The rearrangement links TRBV6-5 to TRBJ2-5, with 12 bases lining up with TRBD1. The CDR3 totals 16 residues. V lost 2 bases to trimming and J lost 5 bases; unmatched junction nucleotides: 6. Per the germline V gene, CDR1 is MNHEY and CDR2 is SVGAGI. The CDR3 coding sequence is TGTGCCAGCAGTTACGGGGACAGGGGGCCGAAGGAGACCCAGTACTTC. Residues: CASSYGDRGPKETQYF.

V is TRBV19 and J is TRBJ2-7; tentative D call: TRBD2 (5 bases). This CDR3 is built from 13 residues. CDR1 and CDR2 from the germline V gene are LNHDA and SQIVND (reference sequence). The ends were cut back, 3 bases at V and 3 bases at J, with 9 bases in the middle. CDR3 sequence (DNA): TGTGCCAGTAGTATCGCAGGAGGCTACGAGCAGTACTTC. This encodes CASSIAGGYEQYF.

This sequence joins TRBV6-1 and TRBJ1-1; tentatively, D is TRBD1 (6 bases). The CDR3 runs 13 residues. Trimming stripped 4 bases from V and 1 base from J, with 7 bases between. Germline V lookup: CDR1 MNHNS, CDR2 SASEGT. CDR3 sequence: CASSVDRNTEAFF. As DNA, the CDR3 is TGTGCCAGCAGTGTGGACAGGAACACTGAAGCTTTCTTT.

The chain carries TRBV28 and TRBJ2-3; 8 bases match TRBD1. Trimming at V came to 1 base and at J to 3 bases, leaving 3 bases not matched to a gene. In germline, CDR1 is MDHEN, CDR2 SYDVKM. The CDR3 is 15 amino acids. CDR3 sequence: CASSLYGTGTDTQYF. DNA of the CDR3: TGTGCCAGCAGTTTATATGGGACAGGTACAGATACGCAGTATTTT.

The rearrangement joins TRBV27 to TRBJ1-1; D ambiguous. The CDR3 length is 15 residues. The V gene lost 4 bases and the J gene lost 0 bases, with 12 bases spanning the gap. The germline V gene has CDR1 MNHEY and CDR2 SMNVEV (reference sequence). The CDR3 loop is CASSYGGMLNTEAFF. The CDR3 coding sequence is TGTGCCAGCAGTTACGGAGGAATGCTGAACACTGAAGCTTTCTTT.

CDR3: CASRDRPWEQFF. The CDR3 nucleotides are TGTGCCAGCAGAGACAGACCTTGGGAGCAGTTCTTC. The chain employs TRBV6-1 and TRBJ2-1, with D maybe TRBD1 (5 bases). This CDR3 is 12 amino acids long. Per the germline V gene, CDR1 is MNHNS and CDR2 is SASEGT. V was shortened by 6 bases and J by 10 bases, with 13 bases between the two germline ends.

This chain connects TRBV30 to TRBJ2-1, with TRBD2 matching 7 bases. Unmatched junction bases numbered 5, after V lost 0 bases and J lost 9 bases. Per germline, CDR1 GTSNPN and CDR2 SVGIG (reference sequence). The CDR3 is made up of 13 amino acids. The CDR3 bases are TGTGCCTGGAGTGTTCCAGGGAGGGGTGAGCAGTTCTTC. This sequence encodes CAWSVPGRGEQFF.

The chain is built from TRBV6-5 and TRBJ1-1, with 7 bases that match TRBD1. V dropped 6 bases and J dropped 0; count of bases not matched to a gene: 4. The CDR3 has 14 residues. CDR1 MNHEY and CDR2 SVGAGI come from the germline V gene. CDR3: CASRDRLMNTEAFF. The CDR3 DNA is TGTGCCAGCAGGGACAGGCTTATGAACACTGAAGCTTTCTTT.

CDR3 sequence: CASSLAAHNEQFF. CDR3 nucleotides: TGTGCCAGCAGCTTAGCAGCTCACAATGAGCAGTTCTTC. The chain recombines TRBV7-9 with TRBJ2-1; D unclear. Per germline, CDR1 SEHNR and CDR2 FQNEAQ (reference sequence). This CDR3 is built from 13 residues. Trimming left V 0 bases short and J 5 bases short, with 5 bases between.

This clone has only one observation. V and J are TRBV6-1 and TRBJ1-5; 9 nucleotides line up with TRBD1. V shed 2 bases and J 4 bases; nucleotides not matched to a gene: 3. The germline V gene has CDR1 MNHNS and CDR2 SASEGT. The CDR3 is 15 amino acids. CDR3 sequence: CASSERGTGNQPQHF. CDR3 in DNA: TGTGCCAGCAGTGAACGAGGGACAGGGAATCAGCCCCAGCATTTT.

The V gene is TRBV2, the J gene TRBJ1-5, with unresolved D. This CDR3 is built from 15 residues. Trimming cost V 2 bases and J 0 bases, with 8 bases left between them. Germline assignment: CDR1 SNHLY and CDR2 FYNNEI. The CDR3 coding sequence is TGTGCCAGCAGTGAATCCGGGTATAGCAATCAGCCCCAGCATTTT. It specifies CASSESGYSNQPQHF.

The table lists this clone with a few counts. V and J are TRBV18 and TRBJ2-3; D not resolved. The ends were cut back, 2 bases at V and 2 bases at J, with 5 bases in the middle. The CDR3 has 13 residues. The germline CDR1 and CDR2 sequences are KGHSH and LQKENI. The CDR3 reads CASSPTFTDTQYF. The CDR3 DNA sequence: TGTGCCAGCTCACCAACTTTCACAGATACGCAGTATTTT.

This chain links TRBV7-2 with TRBJ1-1, with D possibly being TRBD1 (5 bases). V lost 5 bases, J lost 1 base, and 11 bases lay in between. This CDR3 spans 14 amino acids. Germline assignment: CDR1 SGHTA and CDR2 FQGNSA. DNA of the CDR3: TGTGCCAGCAGCAAGGGGCAGGGGAACACTGAAGCTTTCTTT. As protein: CASSKGQGNTEAFF.

The V gene is TRBV7-9, the J gene TRBJ1-1, with unresolved D. Germline lookup yields CDR1 SEHNR and CDR2 FQNEAQ (reference sequence). The CDR3 loop spans 12 amino acids. V gave up 3 bases and J gave up 5 bases, with 7 bases separating them. For the CDR3, the DNA is TGTGCCAGCAGCTTTTCGGGTACTGAAGCTTTCTTT. Its protein is CASSFSGTEAFF. Variable domain in full (rest from reference TRBV7-9 and TRBJ1-1): DTGVSQNPRHKITKRGQNVTFRCDPISEHNRLYWYRQTLGQGPEFLTYFQNEAQLEKSRLLSDRFSAERPKGSFSTLEIQRTEQGDSAMYLCASSFSGTEAFFGQGTRLTVV.

The DNA for the CDR3 is TGCGCCAGCAGCGGAGACTTGAACACTGAAGCTTTCTTT. Protein: CASSGDLNTEAFF. V and J are TRBV5-1 and TRBJ1-1; D is ambiguous. In germline, CDR1 is SGHRS, CDR2 YFSETQ. Trimming stripped 4 bases from V and 0 bases from J, with 7 bases between. The CDR3 spans 13 residues. The full variable domain, completed using reference TRBV5-1 and TRBJ1-1, is KAGVTQTPRYLIKTRGQQVTLSCSPISGHRSVSWYQQTPGQGLQFLFEYFSETQRNKGNFPGRFSGRQFSNSRSEMNVSTLELGDSALYLCASSGDLNTEAFFGQGTRLTVV.

The chain joins TRBV7-4 to TRBJ1-5; TRBD1 might be the D (6 bases). The CDR3 has 20 residues. Per the germline V gene, CDR1 is SGHVT and CDR2 is SQSDAQ. The V gene lost 4 bases and the J gene lost 6 bases, with 31 bases spanning the gap. The CDR3 DNA is TGTGCCAGCAGCTATATTAACCGGGACATTAGAGTCCGGTTTTCTCAGCCCCAGCATTTT. Translated: CASSYINRDIRVRFSQPQHF. Complete variable domain (other parts from reference TRBV7-4 and TRBJ1-5): GAGVSQSPRYKVAKRGRDVALRCDSISGHVTLYWYRQTLGQGSEVLTYSQSDAQRDKSGRPSGRFSAERPERSVSTLKIQRTEQGDSAVYLCASSYINRDIRVRFSQPQHFGDGTRLSIL.

This chain uses TRBV9 with TRBJ2-2; D possibly corresponds to TRBD2 (5 bases). Trimming pared 6 bases from V and 3 bases from J, leaving 12 bases between. Germline assignment: CDR1 SGDLS and CDR2 YYNGEE. CDR3 length equals 14 residues. The CDR3 DNA reads TGTGCCAGCACCCCGAGGGCGGACACCGGGGAGCTGTTTTTT. The encoded protein is CASTPRADTGELFF.

For this clone: The sample holds other DNA sequences that translate to the same CDR3. The V and J genes are TRBV6-6 and TRBJ2-2; 10 bases match TRBD1. Germline V gene lookup returns CDR1 MNHNY and CDR2 SVGAGI (reference sequence). This CDR3 region has 14 residues. The junction had 2 bases not matched to a gene; V was cut back by 6 bases and J by 4 bases. The CDR3 coding sequence is TGTGCCAGCAGCAGGGACAGGGGCACCGGGGAGCTGTTTTTT. Amino acids: CASSRDRGTGELFF.

The V and J genes are TRBV13 and TRBJ1-3, with 9 bases that match TRBD1. The CDR3 is made up of 18 amino acids. CDR1 and CDR2 from the germline V gene are PRHDT and FYEKMQ (reference sequence). The V gene end was trimmed by 5 bases and the J gene end by 2 bases; junction bases not matched to a gene: 13. CDR3: CASSGRDRAFSTGNTIYF. The CDR3 bases are TGTGCCAGCAGCGGGCGGGACAGGGCGTTTTCGACTGGAAACACCATATATTTT.

The V gene is TRBV6-1, the J gene TRBJ1-2, with 7 bases aligning to TRBD1. This CDR3 region has 15 residues. Germline V gene data show CDR1 as MNHNS and CDR2 as SASEGT. The J segment lost 4 bases and the V segment lost 2 bases, leaving 7 bases of the junction unmatched. CDR3 sequence: CASSESEGTAYGYTF. The CDR3 region has the DNA TGTGCCAGCAGTGAAAGTGAGGGGACAGCCTATGGCTACACCTTC.